Shown below are 22 T cell receptor beta chains from a single sample sequenced in a study of cytomegalovirus exposure and HLA in healthy donors (dated by TCRdb to the late 2010s). Libraries came from the immunoSEQ multiplex PCR assay. The multiplex PCR relied on a mix of 60 forward primers for TCR Vbeta segments and 13 reverse primers for TCR Jbeta segments. TCRdb provides this immuneACCESS table in a form limited to in-frame rearrangements. Some clones are lacking; in checked studies, under half of them reflect an unresolved V gene, and why the rest are absent is not known. In all, the sample holds roughly 140,000 clones, and 82% of those were seen once. The biggest ten clones account for approximately 6.3% of the sample. Source material: PBMCs. Receptor source: a woman between 45 and 60 years old in good health and CMV-seropositive.

The chain carries TRBV30 and TRBJ2-3; D might be TRBD1 (5 bases). The germline CDR1 and CDR2 sequences are GTSNPN and SVGIG (reference sequence). The V and J ends lost 3 bases and 5 bases respectively, with 9 bases between them. CDR3 length: 12 residues. For the CDR3, the DNA is TGTGCCTGGAGACCTCAGGGAGATACGCAGTATTTT. This sequence encodes CAWRPQGDTQYF.

The chain has TRBV4-1 and TRBJ2-3, with 7 bases that match TRBD2. Looked up from germline, CDR1 is MGHRA and CDR2 is YSYEKL. The CDR3 is 13 residues long. Trimming cost V 6 bases and J 3 bases; bases outside gene matches: 3. As DNA, the CDR3 is TGCGCCAGCAGGAGGGAGGGGACAGATACGCAGTATTTT. Encoded protein: CASRREGTDTQYF.

This chain uses TRBV9 with TRBJ1-4; 8 bases fit TRBD1. J was trimmed by 8 bases and V by 3 bases; bases with no gene match: 12. The CDR3 spans 16 residues. Germline values: CDR1 SGDLS, CDR2 YYNGEE. The CDR3 coding sequence is TGTGCCAGCAGCGGGTCGCAAACGGACAGGGAGGAAAAACTGTTTTTT. Translation: CASSGSQTDREEKLFF.

This clone was detected only once. V usage is TRBV15 and J usage is TRBJ1-4; the D gene is possibly TRBD1 (5 bases). CDR1 and CDR2 (germline): LNHNV, YYDKDF (reference sequence). The CDR3 consists of 16 residues. The V end was cut by 3 bases, the J end by 4 bases, with 15 bases between. CDR3 sequence reads: CATSRQPDSRNEKLFF. The CDR3 nucleotides read TGTGCCACCAGCAGGCAGCCCGACAGCCGTAATGAAAAACTGTTTTTT. Full variable domain (remainder filled in from reference TRBV15 and TRBJ1-4): DAMVIQNPRYQVTQFGKPVTLSCSQTLNHNVMYWYQQKSSQAPKLLFHYYDKDFNNEADTPDNFQSRRPNTSFCFLDIRSPGLGDTAMYLCATSRQPDSRNEKLFFGSGTQLSVL.

V and J are TRBV6-6 and TRBJ2-5; the D gene is possibly TRBD1 (6 bases). The DNA end lines up better with TRBJ2-7; the J call may be wrong. The germline V gene has CDR1 MNHNY and CDR2 SVGAGI (reference sequence). The CDR3 has 13 residues. CDR3 sequence reads: CASSYGNRDEQYF. CDR3 DNA: TGTGCCAGCAGTTACGGAAACAGGGACGAGCAGTACTTC.

V is TRBV4-1 and J is TRBJ2-7; D gene uncertain. Germline V gene data show CDR1 as MGHRA and CDR2 as YSYEKL. V shed 3 bases and J shed 5 bases, with 11 bases lying between them. The CDR3 loop spans 13 amino acids. This chain's CDR3 is CASSQKRSDEQYF. The CDR3 DNA reads TGCGCCAGCAGCCAGAAGAGAAGCGACGAGCAGTACTTC.

This sequence joins TRBV7-3 and TRBJ2-1, with TRBD2 matching over 9 bases. The CDR3 extends over 15 amino acids. Trimming took 5 bases from V and 6 from J; bases not matched to a gene: 8. Germline values: CDR1 SGHTA, CDR2 FQGTGA. The CDR3 nucleotides read TGTGCCAGCAGCCCTCGGCGGGGGGGCCTCAATGAGCAGTTCTTC. Translated, it gives CASSPRRGGLNEQFF.

V gene TRBV18 combines with J gene TRBJ1-2; weak D call: TRBD1 (5 bases). The germline V and J ends were trimmed by 7 bases and 6 bases, with 24 bases remaining between them. Germline V lookup: CDR1 KGHSH, CDR2 LQKENI. This CDR3 is 16 amino acids long. CDR3 nucleotides: TGTGCCAGCTACGCCGGGGGTGTTCGTCGAAAGGATGGCTACACCTTC. This sequence encodes CASYAGGVRRKDGYTF.

The J gene is TRBJ2-1, the V gene TRBV7-8; TRBD2 might be the D (6 bases). There are 14 residues in the CDR3. CDR1 and CDR2 from the germline V gene are SGHVS and FQNEAQ. The V end was cut by 7 bases, the J end by 5 bases, with 15 bases between. CDR3 residues: CASTPGGANNEQFF. The CDR3 nucleotides are TGTGCCAGCACCCCTGGCGGGGCGAACAATGAGCAGTTCTTC.

This chain connects TRBV2 to TRBJ1-1, with 7 bases lining up with TRBD1. The germline gives CDR1 SNHLY, CDR2 FYNNEI. After removal of 3 bases from V and 4 bases from J, the junction contained 14 bases not matched to a gene. The CDR3 extends over 17 amino acids. CDR3 bases: TGTGCCAGCAGTGACCCTAGAGATCAGGGGGTCCTCACTGAAGCTTTCTTT. Its translation: CASSDPRDQGVLTEAFF.

The chain links TRBV2 to TRBJ2-3; 9 bases map to TRBD2. This CDR3 has 15 amino acids. V trimming: 6 bases; J trimming: 4 bases; junction bases outside the gene matches: 8. The V gene's germline CDR1 is SNHLY and CDR2 FYNNEI. The CDR3 here is CASRAGTSSADTQYF. DNA for the CDR3: TGTGCCAGCAGAGCCGGGACTAGCAGCGCAGATACGCAGTATTTT.

The V gene is TRBV5-3, the J gene TRBJ1-6, with a weak D call TRBD1 (5 bases). TRBV5-3 qualifies as an ORF whose function is uncertain. This CDR3 is 16 amino acids long. CDR3 sequence reads: CVRAFNRSFQNSPLHF. Written as DNA, the CDR3 is TGTGTCAGGGCTTTTAATCGCTCCTTTCAAAATTCACCCCTCCACTTT.

This rearrangement joins TRBV20-1 to TRBJ2-1; D is unclear. Germline V gene lookup returns CDR1 DFQATT and CDR2 SNEGSKA (reference sequence). V lost 3 bases, J lost 10 bases, and 10 bases lay in between. This CDR3 comprises 11 residues. In nucleotides, the CDR3 is TGCAGTGCTAGGACGGCAGGCGAGCAGTTCTTC. Its translation is CSARTAGEQFF.

The gene calls are TRBV7-2 and TRBJ1-5; D not certain. The CDR3 consists of 14 residues. Trimming removed 3 bases at V and 4 bases at J, with 10 bases between. Germline-derived CDR1 and CDR2 are SGHTA and FQGNSA. The CDR3 sequence is CASSFFAGNQPQHF. CDR3 in DNA: TGTGCCAGCAGCTTCTTTGCGGGAAATCAGCCCCAGCATTTT.

The chain has TRBV20-1 and TRBJ2-7; D uncertain. CDR1 is DFQATT, CDR2 SNEGSKA, per germline (reference sequence). Between the trimmed V and J ends, which lost 7 bases and 5 bases, there was a span of 12 bases. There are 11 residues in the CDR3. The DNA for the CDR3 is TGCAGTGGGAGTCAGACCCACGAGCAGTACTTC. Protein product: CSGSQTHEQYF.

This clone was counted between two and nine times. The genes are TRBV9 and TRBJ2-5; weak D call: TRBD2 (6 bases). CDR1 is SGDLS and CDR2 is YYNGEE in the germline V gene. With 3 bases removed from V and 1 base from J, the gap between germline ends came to 13 bases. The CDR3 runs to 15 residues. The CDR3 nucleotides read TGTGCCAGCAGCGAAAGTGGGGGGACCCAAGAGACCCAGTACTTC. It translates to CASSESGGTQETQYF.

V gene TRBV25-1 combines with J gene TRBJ1-6, with 9 bases matching TRBD1. The CDR3 loop spans 15 amino acids. J was trimmed by 9 bases and V by 6 bases; bases with no gene match: 9. Germline values: CDR1 MGHDK, CDR2 SYGVNS. The CDR3 sequence: CASSDRGASGSPLHF. The DNA of the CDR3 is TGTGCCAGCAGCGACAGGGGGGCTTCAGGTTCACCCCTCCACTTT.

The rearrangement joins TRBV4-2 to TRBJ1-5; D ambiguous. The CDR3 has 19 amino acids. The germline CDR1 and CDR2 sequences are LGHNA and YNFKEQ. With 1 base removed from V and 0 bases from J, the gap between germline ends came to 19 bases. The CDR3 here is CASSQVGTVASYSNQPQHF. The CDR3 bases are TGTGCCAGCAGCCAAGTAGGAACAGTCGCTAGCTATAGCAATCAGCCCCAGCATTTT.

This chain joins TRBV29-1 and TRBJ2-1, with TRBD1 identical over 10 bases. Trimming took 7 bases from V and 3 from J; bases not matched to a gene: 3. CDR1 is SQVTM and CDR2 is ANQGSEA in the germline V gene. This CDR3 has 13 amino acids. The CDR3 region is CSARTGGYNEQFF. The CDR3 DNA sequence: TGCAGCGCCCGGACAGGGGGCTACAATGAGCAGTTCTTC.

The CDR3, as DNA: TGTGCCAGCAGTTACGCAGGGGGTTACAATGAGCAGTTCTTC. Translated, it gives CASSYAGGYNEQFF. The chain employs TRBV6-5 and TRBJ2-1; 7 nucleotides agree with TRBD1. Germline assignment: CDR1 MNHEY and CDR2 SVGAGI. This CDR3 is 14 amino acids long. V trimming: 2 bases; J trimming: 4 bases; junction bases outside the gene matches: 2.

The chain has TRBV5-1 and TRBJ2-3; possible D gene TRBD1, 6 bases. Germline lookup yields CDR1 SGHRS and CDR2 YFSETQ. Trimming cost V 0 bases and J 0 bases, with 8 bases left between them. This CDR3 spans 15 amino acids. The CDR3 DNA sequence: TGCGCCAGCAGCTTGGCAGGGGCGAGCACAGATACGCAGTATTTT. As protein: CASSLAGASTDTQYF.

V is TRBV7-2 and J is TRBJ2-1; 10 bases align to TRBD2. V dropped 0 bases and J dropped 8; count of bases not matched to a gene: 10. CDR3 length equals 17 residues. Germline V lookup: CDR1 SGHTA, CDR2 FQGNSA. Here the CDR3 reads CASSLAWERGGRYEQFF. As DNA, the CDR3 is TGTGCCAGCAGCTTAGCGTGGGAGCGGGGGGGCCGGTATGAGCAGTTCTTC.